A selection of T cell receptor beta chains follows, all from one sample in a study of regulatory T cells in long-lasting Graves disease. Using its own MiXCR run on the multiplex PCR reads, TCRdb lists one record per CDR3 protein. The sample has over 300,000 distinct CDR3 sequences; about 16% are singletons. The sample here was peripheral blood mononuclear cells (PBMCs), taken at new diagnosis, from a patient treated with antithyroid drugs. All receptors derive from a female donor with Graves disease. The CDR3 runs from the conserved cysteine through the conserved F or W. D genes are given only for firm matches. Some rows have no size entry. The others give once, few or many, or a class for an expanded clone.

many	-	TRBV24-1	CATSDRSRRNFGNEQFF
few	TRBD2	TRBV7-9	CASSELAGGYNEQFF
many	-	TRBV12-3/TRBV12-4	CASNFLGNTEAFF
few	-	TRBV12-5	CASGLSYPRSGTIEKLFF
many	TRBD1	TRBV28	CASSAPGQREAFF
few	-	TRBV12-3/TRBV12-4	CASTITNTGELFF
many	-	TRBV29-1	CSVERAGTYEQYF
many	-	TRBV29-1	CSVSTWGAKTEAFF
many	-	TRBV20-1	CSAPTSLQFF
many	TRBD2	TRBV7-9	CASSFSGDDTDTQYF
few	-	TRBV28	CASNPNTGELFF
many	TRBD1	TRBV10-3	CAIRGDRGLETGELFF
few	-	TRBV3-1	CASSQEGGSYEQYF
-	TRBD1	TRBV7-9	CASSADRAETQYF
many	-	TRBV30	CAWSVGSQYLAQYF
-	-	TRBV25-1	CSSSEYNEGEAFF
many	TRBD1	TRBV28	CASRRTGRGYTF
medium-sized	-	TRBV6-8	CASSYSVDTGELFF
-	-	TRBV11-1	CASSLLKGRSYNEQFF
many	-	TRBV9	CASSQYDSGNTIYF
many	TRBD2	TRBV6-9	CASSSPWGGETQYF
many	-	TRBV30	CAWSWGTTEAFF
few	-	TRBV28	CASGFNFKDGYTF
-	-	TRBV11-2	CASSSLVGASYEQYF